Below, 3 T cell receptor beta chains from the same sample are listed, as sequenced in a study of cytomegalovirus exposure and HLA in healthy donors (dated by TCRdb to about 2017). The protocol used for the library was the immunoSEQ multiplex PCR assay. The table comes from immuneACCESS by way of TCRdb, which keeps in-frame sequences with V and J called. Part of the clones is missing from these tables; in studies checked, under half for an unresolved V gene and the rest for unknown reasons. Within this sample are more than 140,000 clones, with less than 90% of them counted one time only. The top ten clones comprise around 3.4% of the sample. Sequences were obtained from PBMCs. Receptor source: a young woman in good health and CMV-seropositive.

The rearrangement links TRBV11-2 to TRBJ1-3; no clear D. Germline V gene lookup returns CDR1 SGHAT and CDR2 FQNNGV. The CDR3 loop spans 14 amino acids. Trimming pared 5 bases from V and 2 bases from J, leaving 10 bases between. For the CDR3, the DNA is TGTGCCAGCAGCGAAGACTACCCTGGAAACACCATATATTTT. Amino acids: CASSEDYPGNTIYF. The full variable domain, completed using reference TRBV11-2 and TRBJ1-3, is EAGVAQSPRYKIIEKRQSVAFWCNPISGHATLYWYQQILGQGPKLLIQFQNNGVVDDSQLPKDRFSAERLKGVDSTLKIQPAKLEDSAVYLCASSEDYPGNTIYFGEGSWLTVV.

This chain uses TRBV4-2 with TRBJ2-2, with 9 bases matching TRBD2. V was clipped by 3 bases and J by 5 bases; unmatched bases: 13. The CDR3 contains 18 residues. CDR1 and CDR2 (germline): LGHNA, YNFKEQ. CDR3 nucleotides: TGTGCCAGCAGCCATCTGGGGGCGGGAGGGGGCAAAACCGGGGAGCTGTTTTTT. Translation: CASSHLGAGGGKTGELFF.

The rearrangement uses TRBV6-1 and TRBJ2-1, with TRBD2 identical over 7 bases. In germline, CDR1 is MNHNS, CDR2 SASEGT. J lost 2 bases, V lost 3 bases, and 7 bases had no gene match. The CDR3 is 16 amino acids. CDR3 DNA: TGTGCCAGCAGTGATGACGTGGGAGGGGCCTACAATGAGCAGTTCTTC. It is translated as CASSDDVGGAYNEQFF.